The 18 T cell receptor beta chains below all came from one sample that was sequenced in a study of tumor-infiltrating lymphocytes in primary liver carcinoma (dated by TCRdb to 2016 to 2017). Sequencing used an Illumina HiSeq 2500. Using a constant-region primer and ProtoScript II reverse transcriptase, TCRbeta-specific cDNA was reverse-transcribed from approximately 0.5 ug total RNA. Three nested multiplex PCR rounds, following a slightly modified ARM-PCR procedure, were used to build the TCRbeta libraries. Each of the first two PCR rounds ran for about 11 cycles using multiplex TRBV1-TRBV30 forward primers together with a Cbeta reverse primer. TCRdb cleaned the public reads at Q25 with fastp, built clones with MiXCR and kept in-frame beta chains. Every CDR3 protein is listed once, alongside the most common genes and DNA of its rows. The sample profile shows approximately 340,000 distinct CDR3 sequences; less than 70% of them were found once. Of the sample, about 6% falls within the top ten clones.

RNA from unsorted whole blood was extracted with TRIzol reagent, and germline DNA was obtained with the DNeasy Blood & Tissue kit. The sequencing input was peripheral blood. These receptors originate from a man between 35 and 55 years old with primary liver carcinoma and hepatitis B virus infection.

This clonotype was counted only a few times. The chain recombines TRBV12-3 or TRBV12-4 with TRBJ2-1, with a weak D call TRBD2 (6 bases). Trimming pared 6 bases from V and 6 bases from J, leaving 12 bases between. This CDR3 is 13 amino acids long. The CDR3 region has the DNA TGTGCCAGCAGACGGGACTTTGTCAATGAGCAGTTCTTC. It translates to CASRRDFVNEQFF.

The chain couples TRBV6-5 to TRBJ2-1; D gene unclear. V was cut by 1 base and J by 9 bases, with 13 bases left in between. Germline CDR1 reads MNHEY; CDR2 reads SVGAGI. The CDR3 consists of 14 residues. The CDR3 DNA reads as TGTGCCAGCAGTTACTTAAACCAGGTCGGTGAGCAGTTCTTC. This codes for CASSYLNQVGEQFF.

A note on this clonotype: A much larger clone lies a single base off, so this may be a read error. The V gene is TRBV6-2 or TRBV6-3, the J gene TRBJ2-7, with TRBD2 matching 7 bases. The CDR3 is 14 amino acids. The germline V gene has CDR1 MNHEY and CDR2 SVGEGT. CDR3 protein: CASSYLLAPYEQCF. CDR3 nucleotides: TGTGCCAGCAGTTATCTACTAGCGCCCTACGAGCAGTGCTTC.

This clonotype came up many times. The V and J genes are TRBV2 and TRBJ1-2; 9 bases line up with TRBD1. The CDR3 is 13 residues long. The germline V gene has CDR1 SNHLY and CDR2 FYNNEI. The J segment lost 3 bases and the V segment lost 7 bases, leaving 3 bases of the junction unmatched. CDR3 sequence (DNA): TGTGCCAGCAAGGACAGGGGTTACTATGGCTACACCTTC. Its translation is CASKDRGYYGYTF.

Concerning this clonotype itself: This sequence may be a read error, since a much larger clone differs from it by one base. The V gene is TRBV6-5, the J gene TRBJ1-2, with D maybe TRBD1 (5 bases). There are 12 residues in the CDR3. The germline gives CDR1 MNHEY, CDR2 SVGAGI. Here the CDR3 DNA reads TGTGCCTGCAGTTACCAGGGAGTTGGCTACACCTTC. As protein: CACSYQGVGYTF.

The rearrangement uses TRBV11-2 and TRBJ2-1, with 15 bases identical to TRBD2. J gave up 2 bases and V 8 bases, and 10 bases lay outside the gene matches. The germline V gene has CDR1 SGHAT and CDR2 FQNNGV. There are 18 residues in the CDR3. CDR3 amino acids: CASGSGTSGGSAYNEQFF. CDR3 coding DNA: TGTGCCAGCGGCTCCGGGACTAGCGGGGGGTCAGCCTACAATGAGCAGTTCTTC. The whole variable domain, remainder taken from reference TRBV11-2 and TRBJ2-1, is EAGVAQSPRYKIIEKRQSVAFWCNPISGHATLYWYQQILGQGPKLLIQFQNNGVVDDSQLPKDRFSAERLKGVDSTLKIQPAKLEDSAVYLCASGSGTSGGSAYNEQFFGPGTRLTVL.

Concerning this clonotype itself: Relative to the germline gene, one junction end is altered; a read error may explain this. The CDR3, as DNA: TGTGCCAGCACCACTGAAAGAGGTGGCACCGGGGAGCCGTTTTTT. Encoded protein: CASTTERGGTGEPFF. This chain links TRBV5-4 with TRBJ2-2, with D tentatively TRBD2 (5 bases). Germline CDR1 SGHNT, CDR2 YYREEE (reference sequence). The CDR3 loop spans 15 amino acids.

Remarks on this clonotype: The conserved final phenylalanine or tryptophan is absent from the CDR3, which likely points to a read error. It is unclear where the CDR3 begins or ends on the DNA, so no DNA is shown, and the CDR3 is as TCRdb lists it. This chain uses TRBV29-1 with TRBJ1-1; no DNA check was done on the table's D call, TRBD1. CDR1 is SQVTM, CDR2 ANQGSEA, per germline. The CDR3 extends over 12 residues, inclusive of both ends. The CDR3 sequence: CSVSQGRAETFL.

CDR3 sequence (DNA): TGTGCCTGGCGCGGGCAGGTAGGCCGCGAGCAGTACTTC. This gives the protein CAWRGQVGREQYF. The genes are TRBV28 and TRBJ2-7, with a weak D call TRBD2 (5 bases). Trimming took 11 bases from V and 6 from J, leaving 20 bases between them. Germline V gene lookup returns CDR1 MDHEN and CDR2 SYDVKM. The CDR3 loop spans 13 amino acids.

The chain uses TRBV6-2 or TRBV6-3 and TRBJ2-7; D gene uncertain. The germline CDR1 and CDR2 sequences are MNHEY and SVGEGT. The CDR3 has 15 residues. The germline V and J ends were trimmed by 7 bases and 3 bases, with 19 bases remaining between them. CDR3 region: CASKGVPGPHYEQYF. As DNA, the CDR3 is TGTGCCAGCAAAGGAGTGCCAGGACCCCACTACGAGCAGTACTTC.

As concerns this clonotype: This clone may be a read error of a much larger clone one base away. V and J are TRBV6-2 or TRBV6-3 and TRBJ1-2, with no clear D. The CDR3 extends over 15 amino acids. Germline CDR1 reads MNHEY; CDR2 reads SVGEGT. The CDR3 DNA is TGTACCAGCAGCTCCCCTCCGGGTGCTAACTATGGCTACACCTTC. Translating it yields CTSSSPPGANYGYTF.

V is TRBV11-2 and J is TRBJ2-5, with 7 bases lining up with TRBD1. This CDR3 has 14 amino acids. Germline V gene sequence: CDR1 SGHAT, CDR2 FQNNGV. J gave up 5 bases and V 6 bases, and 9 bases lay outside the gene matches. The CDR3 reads CASSQIGGQETQYF. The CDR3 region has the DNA TGTGCCAGCAGTCAGATAGGGGGACAGGAGACCCAGTACTTC.

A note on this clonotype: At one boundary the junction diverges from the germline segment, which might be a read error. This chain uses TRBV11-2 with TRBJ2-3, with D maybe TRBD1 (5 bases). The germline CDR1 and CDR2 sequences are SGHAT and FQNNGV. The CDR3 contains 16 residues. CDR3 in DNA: TGTGCCAGCAGCTTACCGTACCAGGGCGATGTAGATACACAGTATTTT. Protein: CASSLPYQGDVDTQYF.

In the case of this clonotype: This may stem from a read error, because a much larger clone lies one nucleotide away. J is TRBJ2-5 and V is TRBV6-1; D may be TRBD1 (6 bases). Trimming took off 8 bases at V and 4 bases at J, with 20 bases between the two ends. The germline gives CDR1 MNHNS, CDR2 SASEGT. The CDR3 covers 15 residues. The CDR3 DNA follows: TGTGCCAGCGGGGAGAATCCGGGACAACGAGAGACCCAGTACTTC. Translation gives CASGENPGQRETQYF.

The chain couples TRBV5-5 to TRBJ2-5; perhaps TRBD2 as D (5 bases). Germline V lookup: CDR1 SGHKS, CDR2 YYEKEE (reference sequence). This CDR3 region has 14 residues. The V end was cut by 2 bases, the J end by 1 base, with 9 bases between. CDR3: CASSFPGIQETQYF. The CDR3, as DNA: TGTGCCAGCAGCTTTCCCGGGATCCAAGAGACCCAGTACTTC.

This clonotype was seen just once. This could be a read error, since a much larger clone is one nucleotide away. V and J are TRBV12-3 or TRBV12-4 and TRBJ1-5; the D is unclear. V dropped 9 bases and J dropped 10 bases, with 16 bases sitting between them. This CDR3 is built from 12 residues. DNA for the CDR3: TGTGCCAGTCACGGGAGTGGGCATCCCCAGCATTTT. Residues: CASHGSGHPQHF.

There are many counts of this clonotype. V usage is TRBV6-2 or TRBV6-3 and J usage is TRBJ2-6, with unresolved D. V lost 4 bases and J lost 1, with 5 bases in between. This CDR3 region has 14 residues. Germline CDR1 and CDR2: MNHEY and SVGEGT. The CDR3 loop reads CASSLGSGANVLTF. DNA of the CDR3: TGTGCCAGCAGTTTGGGTTCTGGGGCCAACGTCCTGACTTTC.

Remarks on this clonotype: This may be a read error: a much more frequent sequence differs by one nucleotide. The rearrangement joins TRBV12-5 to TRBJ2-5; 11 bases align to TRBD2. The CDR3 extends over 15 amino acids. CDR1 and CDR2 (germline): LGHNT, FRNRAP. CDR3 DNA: TGTGCTAGTGGTTTGGGGACTAGCGGGCAAGAGACCCAGCACTTC. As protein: CASGLGTSGQETQHF.